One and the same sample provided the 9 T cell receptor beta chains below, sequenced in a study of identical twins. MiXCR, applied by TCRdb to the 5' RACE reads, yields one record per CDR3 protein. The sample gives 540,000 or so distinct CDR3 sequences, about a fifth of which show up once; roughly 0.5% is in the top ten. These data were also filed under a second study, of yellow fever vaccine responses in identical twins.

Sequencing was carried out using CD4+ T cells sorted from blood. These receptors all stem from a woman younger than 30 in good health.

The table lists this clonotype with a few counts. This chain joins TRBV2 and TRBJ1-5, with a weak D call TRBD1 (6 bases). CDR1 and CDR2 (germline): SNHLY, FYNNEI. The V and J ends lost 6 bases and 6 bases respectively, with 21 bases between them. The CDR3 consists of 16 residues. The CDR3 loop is CASSPFSLSRGQPQHF. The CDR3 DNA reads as TGTGCCAGCAGCCCCTTTTCGCTCTCCAGGGGTCAGCCCCAGCATTTT. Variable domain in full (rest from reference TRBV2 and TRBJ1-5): EPEVTQTPSHQVTQMGQEVILRCVPISNHLYFYWYRQILGQKVEFLVSFYNNEISEKSEIFDDQFSVERPDGSNFTLKIRSTKLEDSAMYFCASSPFSLSRGQPQHFGDGTRLSIL.

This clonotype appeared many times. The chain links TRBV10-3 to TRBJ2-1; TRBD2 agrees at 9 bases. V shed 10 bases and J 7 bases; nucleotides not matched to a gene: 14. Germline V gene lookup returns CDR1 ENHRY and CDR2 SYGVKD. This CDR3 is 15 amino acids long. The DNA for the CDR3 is TGTGCCACCCGGCCGGGACTAGCAGTTAGGAATGAGCAGTTCTTC. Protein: CATRPGLAVRNEQFF.

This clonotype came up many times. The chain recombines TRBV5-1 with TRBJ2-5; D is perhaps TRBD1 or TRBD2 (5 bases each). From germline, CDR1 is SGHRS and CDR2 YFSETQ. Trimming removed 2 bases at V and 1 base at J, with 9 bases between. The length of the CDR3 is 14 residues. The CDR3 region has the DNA TGCGCCAGCAGCTTTGGGACGTCCCAAGAGACCCAGTACTTC. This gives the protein CASSFGTSQETQYF.

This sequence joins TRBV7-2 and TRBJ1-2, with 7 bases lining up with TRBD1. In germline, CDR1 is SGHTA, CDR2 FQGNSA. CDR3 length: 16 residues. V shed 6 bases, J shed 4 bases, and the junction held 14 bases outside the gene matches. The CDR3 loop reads CASSTGRGAGSYGYTF. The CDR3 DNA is TGTGCCAGCAGTACGGGCAGGGGGGCTGGTAGCTATGGCTACACCTTC.

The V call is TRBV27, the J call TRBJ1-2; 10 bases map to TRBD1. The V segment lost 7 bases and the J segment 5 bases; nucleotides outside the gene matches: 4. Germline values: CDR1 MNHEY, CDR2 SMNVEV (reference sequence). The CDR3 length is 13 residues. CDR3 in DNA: TGTGCCAGCAACCCGGGACAGGGGTATGGCTACACCTTC. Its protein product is CASNPGQGYGYTF.

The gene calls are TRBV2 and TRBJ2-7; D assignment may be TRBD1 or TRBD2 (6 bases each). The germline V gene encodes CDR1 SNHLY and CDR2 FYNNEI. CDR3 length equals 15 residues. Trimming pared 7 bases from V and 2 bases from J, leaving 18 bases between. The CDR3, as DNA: TGTGCCAGCAAAGGACAGTCAGGAGGGGCCTACGAGCAGTACGTC. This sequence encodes CASKGQSGGAYEQYV.

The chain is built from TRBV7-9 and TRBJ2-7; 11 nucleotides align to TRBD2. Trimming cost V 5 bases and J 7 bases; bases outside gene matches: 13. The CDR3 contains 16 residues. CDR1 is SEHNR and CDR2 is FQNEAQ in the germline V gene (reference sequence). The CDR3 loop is CASSLIAGGPLREQYF. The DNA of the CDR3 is TGTGCCAGCAGCCTTATAGCGGGAGGGCCTCTCAGAGAGCAGTACTTC.

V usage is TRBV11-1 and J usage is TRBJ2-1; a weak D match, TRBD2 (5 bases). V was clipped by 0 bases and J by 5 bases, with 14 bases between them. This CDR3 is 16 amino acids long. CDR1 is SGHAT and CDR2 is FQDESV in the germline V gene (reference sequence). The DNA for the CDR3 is TGTGCCAGCAGCTTAGCGCCGGGATTTGGACACAATGAGCAGTTCTTC. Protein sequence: CASSLAPGFGHNEQFF.

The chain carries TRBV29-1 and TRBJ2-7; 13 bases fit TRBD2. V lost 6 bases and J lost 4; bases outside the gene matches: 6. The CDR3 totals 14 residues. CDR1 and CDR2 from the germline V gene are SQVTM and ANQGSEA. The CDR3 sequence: CSVRTSGSYYEQYF. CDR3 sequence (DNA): TGCAGCGTCAGGACTAGCGGGAGTTATTACGAGCAGTACTTC.